The present T cell receptor beta chain was sequenced within a study of OX40 agonist ivuxolimab in advanced cancers. For the wider study: Ivuxolimab, which targeted the costimulatory receptor OX40 (CD134), was an agonistic, fully human IgG2 monoclonal antibody. Of the 50 to 55 patients in dose escalation, about 19 had hepatocellular carcinoma, around 15 had melanoma, 9 had renal cell carcinoma and 9 had head and neck cancer. The paper covers the monotherapy dose-escalation part of the phase I ivuxolimab trial, which included N = 52 patients. Prior anti-PD-1, anti-PD-L1 or anti-CTLA-4 therapy was permitted, and approximately 42% of dose-escalation patients had received checkpoint inhibitors. The dose-escalation cohort was roughly 80% male with a mean age of roughly 62 years, ranging from about 23 to 85. Intravenous ivuxolimab was administered to patients every 2 weeks at six dose levels: 0.01, 0.1, 0.3, 1.5, 3 and 10 mg/kg. Partial responses occurred in three dose-escalation patients, of whom one had hepatocellular carcinoma and two had cutaneous melanoma. The purpose of peripheral TCRbeta sequencing was to test whether ivuxolimab changed TCR sequence diversity and led to clonal T-cell expansion. Here is what the overall study found, with its caveats: At doses from 0.1 to 3.0 mg/kg, clonal expansion was seen in both CD4+ and CD8+ blood T cells between baseline and week 6. Low levels of normalized T-cell clonal expansion were also shown by some nonresponding patients. In partial responders in the 0.1-3.0 mg/kg groups, normalized peripheral clonal expansion was found to be among the lowest, especially among CD8+ T cells. After ivuxolimab, CD8+ T cells had more expanded clones than CD4+ T cells on average. Antigen specificity was not determined for the clonally expanded peripheral T cells.

Patients with a history of autoimmune disease or receiving systemic immunosuppression were excluded from the trial. Peripheral blood for TCR sequencing was collected from all dose cohorts at baseline, on cycle 4 day 1, and on cycle 7 day 1. The samples were taken from a phase I, first-in-human, multicenter, open-label dose-escalation trial of ivuxolimab. The trial enrolled adults with locally advanced or metastatic head and neck squamous cell, hepatocellular, melanoma or renal cell carcinoma. Before TCR sequencing, CD4+ and CD8+ T cells were separately sorted from peripheral blood. Genomic DNA was extracted from sorted cells for sequencing of the TCRbeta CDR3 region. TCRbeta CDR3 regions were sequenced using the immunoSEQ Assay. TCRdb's version of the immuneACCESS table is confined to in-frame rearrangements and falls short of the full clone set. An unresolved V gene accounts for under half of the shortfall where checked; the remainder is of unknown origin. The sample table records roughly 68,000 clones; around 87% of these occur just once. The ten largest clones represent roughly an eighth of the sample.

With regard to this clone: No cognate antigen has been identified for it. Base qualities are not recorded, but no much larger clone differs from it by a single base.

From the cysteine up to the phenylalanine, the CDR3 has a length of 13 residues. Just CDR3 DNA is preserved here, 39 bases in frame from base 1. CDR1 and CDR2 were assigned from the germline V gene as SGHVS and FNYEAQ. Deletion took 1 base off V and 4 bases off J, with a span of 5 bases between the germline ends. The sample consisted of CD4+ or CD8+ T cells sorted from blood, taken in a trial of the OX40 agonist ivuxolimab. The rearrangement combines TRBV7-6 with TRBJ1-5; no D segment can be confidently identified. The sequence came from an adult with an advanced solid tumor such as melanoma, head and neck, liver or kidney cancer. The DNA is as follows: TGTGCCAGCAGCTTAGACACTAATCAGCCCCAGCATTTT. This encodes CASSLDTNQPQHF.